These 15 T cell receptor beta chains were all obtained from the same sample, sequenced in a study of T-cell reconstitution after alpha-beta-depleted transplantation in children. During its preparation, the TCRbeta library received unique molecular identifiers. TCRdb re-called the PCR reads with MiXCR, one entry per CDR3 protein. The sample lists approximately 400,000 distinct CDR3 sequences, approximately 11% occurring once. Sample: PBMCs from the stem cell graft donor, taken from the stem cell graft. These receptors all come from a human donor who donated a stem cell graft to a child with acute myeloid leukemia.

In its sample, this clonotype was seen a few times. The gene calls are TRBV4-1 and TRBJ2-2; D remains ambiguous. The V and J ends lost 2 bases and 0 bases respectively, with 7 bases between them. CDR1 and CDR2 from the germline V gene are MGHRA and YSYEKL. The CDR3 has 15 residues. CDR3 sequence (DNA): TGCGCCAGCAGCCAACTGCCCGCGAACACCGGGGAGCTGTTTTTT. Protein product: CASSQLPANTGELFF.

This clonotype has a count of ten or more. The chain combines TRBV12-3 or TRBV12-4 with TRBJ1-4; D not resolved. V was pared by 2 bases and J by 8 bases, with 12 bases between. The CDR3 covers 14 residues. In nucleotides, the CDR3 is TGTGCCAGCAGTTTATCGCCGGGCGACGAAAAACTGTTTTTT. It is translated as CASSLSPGDEKLFF.

This clonotype occurred many times. This chain uses TRBV10-3 with TRBJ2-5, with TRBD2 matching 8 bases. With V trimmed by 5 bases and J by 5 bases, 7 bases remained unmatched. CDR3 length: 14 residues. Germline CDR1 ENHRY, CDR2 SYGVKD. The CDR3 loop is CAISPGLVDETQYF. As DNA, the CDR3 is TGTGCCATCAGTCCGGGACTAGTCGACGAGACCCAGTACTTC.

This clonotype was detected a few times. The CDR3 reads CASSLGSGTGILSTEAFF. The CDR3 DNA sequence: TGTGCCAGCAGCTTAGGCTCCGGGACAGGGATTTTGAGCACTGAAGCTTTCTTT. This chain connects TRBV11-1 to TRBJ1-1, with 9 bases lining up with TRBD1. Trimming at V came to 1 base and at J to 4 bases, leaving 13 bases not matched to a gene. Germline V lookup: CDR1 SGHAT, CDR2 FQDESV (reference sequence). This CDR3 has 18 residues.

This clonotype was recorded at least ten times. The rearrangement joins TRBV20-1 to TRBJ2-2; 9 positions agree with TRBD2. J lost 1 base, V lost 2 bases, and 5 bases had no gene match. CDR1 DFQATT and CDR2 SNEGSKA come from the germline V gene (reference sequence). This CDR3 region has 16 residues. DNA for the CDR3: TGCAGTGCTAGATCGAGCGGGAGGAAGAACACCGGGGAGCTGTTTTTT. Residues: CSARSSGRKNTGELFF.

This chain uses TRBV20-1 with TRBJ2-7; 12 bases fit TRBD2. The germline V gene encodes CDR1 DFQATT and CDR2 SNEGSKA (reference sequence). V lost 6 bases and J lost 2; bases outside the gene matches: 17. The CDR3 is 18 amino acids. The CDR3 is CSAHGAGTSGRDTYEQYF. The DNA for the CDR3 is TGCAGTGCCCACGGGGCGGGGACTAGCGGGCGTGATACCTACGAGCAGTACTTC.

The chain is built from TRBV20-1 and TRBJ2-1; 10 nucleotides line up with TRBD2. Germline V gene lookup returns CDR1 DFQATT and CDR2 SNEGSKA (reference sequence). V was clipped by 1 base and J by 7 bases; unmatched bases: 4. This CDR3 region has 14 residues. The CDR3 sequence: CSARASGGANEQFF. CDR3 nucleotides: TGCAGTGCTAGAGCGAGCGGGGGGGCAAATGAGCAGTTCTTC.

This clonotype showed up just a few times. The gene calls are TRBV7-9 and TRBJ2-7, with D maybe TRBD2 (6 bases). The ends were cut back, 8 bases at V and 0 bases at J, with 14 bases in the middle. The CDR3 extends over 14 amino acids. The V gene's germline CDR1 is SEHNR and CDR2 FQNEAQ (reference sequence). This CDR3 reads CASGGTGSSYEQYV. DNA for the CDR3: TGTGCCAGCGGGGGGACGGGTAGCTCCTACGAGCAGTACGTC.

This clonotype was found many times. V usage is TRBV4-2 and J usage is TRBJ2-3; D is unclear. Trimming took 0 bases from V and 3 from J, leaving 4 bases between them. CDR3 length: 13 residues. CDR1 is LGHNA, CDR2 YNFKEQ, per germline. The CDR3 region has the DNA TGTGCCAGCAGCCAAGAATGGACAGATACGCAGTATTTT. It codes for CASSQEWTDTQYF.

The genes are TRBV20-1 and TRBJ2-2; D perhaps matches TRBD1 (6 bases). V was cut by 5 bases and J by 1 base, with 11 bases left in between. CDR1 is DFQATT and CDR2 is SNEGSKA in the germline V gene (reference sequence). The CDR3 has 14 residues. CDR3 region: CSAPTGQNTGELFF. The CDR3 region has the DNA TGCAGTGCTCCGACGGGACAGAACACCGGGGAGCTGTTTTTT.

This clonotype has a handful of counts. The chain recombines TRBV30 with TRBJ2-3, with D hard to call. V lost 2 bases, J lost 0 bases, and 3 bases lay in between. The germline CDR1 and CDR2 sequences are GTSNPN and SVGIG (reference sequence). This CDR3 comprises 12 residues. CDR3 bases: TGTGCCTGGAGTATAAGCACAGATACGCAGTATTTT. It translates to CAWSISTDTQYF.

This chain joins TRBV30 and TRBJ1-5; no firm D call. Germline V CDR1 and CDR2: GTSNPN, SVGIG (reference sequence). V was trimmed by 4 bases and J by 2 bases, leaving 9 bases between them. This CDR3 contains 13 residues. The DNA of the CDR3 is TGTGCCTGGACAAAGGAGGGCAATCAGCCCCAGCATTTT. Translation: CAWTKEGNQPQHF. The variable domain in full, with the rest retrieved from reference TRBV30 and TRBJ1-5, is SQTIHQWPATLVQPVGSPLSLECTVEGTSNPNLYWYRQAAGRGLQLLFYSVGIGQISSEVPQNLSASRPQDRQFILSSKKLLLSDSGFYLCAWTKEGNQPQHFGDGTRLSIL.

The rearrangement joins TRBV29-1 to TRBJ1-1, with TRBD1 matching 7 bases. Germline CDR1 and CDR2: SQVTM and ANQGSEA. The CDR3 is 12 residues long. The trim removed 2 bases at V and 5 bases at J, leaving 2 bases unmatched. Here the CDR3 DNA reads TGCAGCGTTGAACCCAGGGGGACTGAAGCTTTCTTT. Residues: CSVEPRGTEAFF. Drawing the rest from reference TRBV29-1 and TRBJ1-1, the complete variable domain is SAVISQKPSRDICQRGTSLTIQCQVDSQVTMMFWYRQQPGQSLTLIATANQGSEATYESGFVIDKFPISRPNLTFSTLTVSNMSPEDSSIYLCSVEPRGTEAFFGQGTRLTVV.

The J gene is TRBJ2-5, the V gene TRBV4-3, with TRBD2 matching over 8 bases. In germline, CDR1 is LGHNA, CDR2 YSLEER. The CDR3 is 20 residues long. Trimming at V came to 0 bases and at J to 6 bases, leaving 21 bases not matched to a gene. In nucleotides, the CDR3 is TGCGCCAGCAGCCAAGAGAACTTTATGGGTCTTTCAGCGGGAGATAAGACCCAGTACTTC. Residues: CASSQENFMGLSAGDKTQYF.

The genes are TRBV27 and TRBJ2-7, with D possibly TRBD1 on 6 matching bases. Per the germline V gene, CDR1 is MNHEY and CDR2 is SMNVEV (reference sequence). This CDR3 contains 14 residues. Trimming took off 3 bases at V and 5 bases at J, with 14 bases between the two ends. CDR3: CASSLTGRGHEQYV. The CDR3 nucleotides read TGTGCCAGCAGTTTGACAGGTAGGGGCCACGAGCAGTACGTC.